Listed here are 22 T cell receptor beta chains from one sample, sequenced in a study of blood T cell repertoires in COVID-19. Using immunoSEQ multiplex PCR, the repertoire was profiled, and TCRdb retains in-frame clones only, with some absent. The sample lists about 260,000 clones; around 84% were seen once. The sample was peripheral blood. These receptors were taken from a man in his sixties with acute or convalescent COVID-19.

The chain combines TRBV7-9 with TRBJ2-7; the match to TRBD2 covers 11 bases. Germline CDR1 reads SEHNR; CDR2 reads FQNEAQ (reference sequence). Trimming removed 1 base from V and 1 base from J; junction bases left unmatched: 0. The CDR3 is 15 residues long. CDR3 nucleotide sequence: TGTGCCAGCAGCTTAGGACTAGCGGGGTCCTACGAGCAGTACTTC. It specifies CASSLGLAGSYEQYF.

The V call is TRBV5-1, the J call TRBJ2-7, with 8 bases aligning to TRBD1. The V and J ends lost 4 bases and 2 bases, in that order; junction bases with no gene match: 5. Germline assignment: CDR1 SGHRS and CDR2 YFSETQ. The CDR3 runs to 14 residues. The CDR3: CASSPGQAAYEQYF. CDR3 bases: TGCGCCAGCAGCCCGGGACAGGCGGCCTACGAGCAGTACTTC.

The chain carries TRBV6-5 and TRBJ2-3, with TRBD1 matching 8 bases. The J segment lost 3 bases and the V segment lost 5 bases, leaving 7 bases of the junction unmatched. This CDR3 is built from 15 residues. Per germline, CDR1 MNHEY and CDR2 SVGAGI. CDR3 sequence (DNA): TGTGCCAGCAGTACCCCTGGACAGGGTACAGATACGCAGTATTTT. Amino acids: CASSTPGQGTDTQYF.

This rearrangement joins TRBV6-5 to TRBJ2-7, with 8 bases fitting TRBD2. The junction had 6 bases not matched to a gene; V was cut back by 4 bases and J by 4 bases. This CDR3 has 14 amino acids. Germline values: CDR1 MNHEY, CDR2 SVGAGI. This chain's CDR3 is CASSSPGGAYEQYF. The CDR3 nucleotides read TGTGCCAGCAGTTCGCCGGGGGGGGCATACGAGCAGTACTTC.

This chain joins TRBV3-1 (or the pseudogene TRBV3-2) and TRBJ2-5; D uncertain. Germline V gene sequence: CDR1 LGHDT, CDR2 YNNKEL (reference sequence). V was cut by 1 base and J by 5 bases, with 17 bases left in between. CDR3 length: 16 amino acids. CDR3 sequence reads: CASSQGPGLTEETQYF. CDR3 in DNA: TGTGCCAGCAGCCAAGGCCCGGGTCTCACGGAGGAGACCCAGTACTTC.

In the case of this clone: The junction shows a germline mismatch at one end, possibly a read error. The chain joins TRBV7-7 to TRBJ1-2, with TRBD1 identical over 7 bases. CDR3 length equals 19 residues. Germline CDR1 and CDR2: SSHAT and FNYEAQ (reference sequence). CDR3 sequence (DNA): TGTGCTAGCAGCTTAGCTGCCGTCCGCGACAGGGTCGTTGACTATGGCTACACCTTC. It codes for CASSLAAVRDRVVDYGYTF.

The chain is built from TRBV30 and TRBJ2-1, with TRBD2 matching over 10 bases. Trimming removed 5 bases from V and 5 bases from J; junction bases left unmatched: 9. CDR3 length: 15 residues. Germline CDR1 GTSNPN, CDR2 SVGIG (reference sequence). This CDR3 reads CAWLSGSGGNNEQFF. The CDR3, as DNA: TGTGCCTGGCTATCAGGTAGCGGGGGGAACAATGAGCAGTTCTTC. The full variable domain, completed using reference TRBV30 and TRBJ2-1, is SQTIHQWPATLVQPVGSPLSLECTVEGTSNPNLYWYRQAAGRGLQLLFYSVGIGQISSEVPQNLSASRPQDRQFILSSKKLLLSDSGFYLCAWLSGSGGNNEQFFGPGTRLTVL.

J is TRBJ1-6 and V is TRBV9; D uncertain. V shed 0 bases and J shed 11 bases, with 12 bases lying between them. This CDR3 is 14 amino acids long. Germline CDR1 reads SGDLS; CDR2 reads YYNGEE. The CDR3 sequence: CASSVGQRDTPLHF. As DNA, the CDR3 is TGTGCCAGCAGCGTAGGTCAGCGGGATACACCCCTCCACTTT.

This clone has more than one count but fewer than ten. The CDR3: CASSLGRVETQYF. The CDR3 DNA is TGTGCCAGCAGCTTGGGCAGGGTGGAGACCCAGTACTTC. This chain uses TRBV5-6 with TRBJ2-5; D is possibly TRBD1 (5 bases). CDR1 is SGHDT and CDR2 is YYEEEE in the germline V gene. Trimming shortened V by 0 bases and J by 5 bases, and 8 bases separated the two germline ends. The CDR3 is 13 amino acids.

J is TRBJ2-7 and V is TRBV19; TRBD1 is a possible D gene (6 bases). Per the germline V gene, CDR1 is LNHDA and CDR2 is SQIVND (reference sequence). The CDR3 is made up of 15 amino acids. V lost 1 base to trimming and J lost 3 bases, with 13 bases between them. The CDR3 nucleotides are TGTGCCAGTAGTATAGGCGGGCGAGGGGGCTACGAGCAGTACTTC. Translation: CASSIGGRGGYEQYF. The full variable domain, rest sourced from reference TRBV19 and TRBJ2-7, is DGGITQSPKYLFRKEGQNVTLSCEQNLNHDAMYWYRQDPGQGLRLIYYSQIVNDFQKGDIAEGYSVSREKKESFPLTVTSAQKNPTAFYLCASSIGGRGGYEQYFGPGTRLTVT.

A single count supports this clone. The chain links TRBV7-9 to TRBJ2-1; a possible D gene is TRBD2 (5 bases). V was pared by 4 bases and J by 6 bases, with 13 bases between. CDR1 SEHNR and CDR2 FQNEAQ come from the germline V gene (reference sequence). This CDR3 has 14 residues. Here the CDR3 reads CASSSISTTNEQFF. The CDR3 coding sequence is TGTGCCAGCAGCTCCATATCGACTACCAATGAGCAGTTCTTC. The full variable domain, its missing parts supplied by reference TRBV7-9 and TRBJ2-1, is DTGVSQNPRHKITKRGQNVTFRCDPISEHNRLYWYRQTLGQGPEFLTYFQNEAQLEKSRLLSDRFSAERPKGSFSTLEIQRTEQGDSAMYLCASSSISTTNEQFFGPGTRLTVL.

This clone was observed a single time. DNA of the CDR3: TGCGCCAGCAGCCCCACATTGAACACTGAAGCTTTCTTT. Its translation: CASSPTLNTEAFF. The V gene is TRBV4-1, the J gene TRBJ1-1; D is ambiguous. The germline V and J ends were trimmed by 4 bases and 0 bases, with 6 bases remaining between them. This CDR3 comprises 13 residues. Germline values: CDR1 MGHRA, CDR2 YSYEKL.

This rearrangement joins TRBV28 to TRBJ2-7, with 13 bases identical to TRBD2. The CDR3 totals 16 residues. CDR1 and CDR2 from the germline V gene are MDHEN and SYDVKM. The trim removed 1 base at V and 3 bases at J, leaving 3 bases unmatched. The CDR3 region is CASSLSGTSGNYEQYF. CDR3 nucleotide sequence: TGTGCCAGCAGTTTATCCGGGACTAGCGGGAACTACGAGCAGTACTTC. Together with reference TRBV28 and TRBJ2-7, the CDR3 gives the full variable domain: DVKVTQSSRYLVKRTGEKVFLECVQDMDHENMFWYRQDPGLGLRLIYFSYDVKMKEKGDIPEGYSVSREKKERFSLILESASTNQTSMYLCASSLSGTSGNYEQYFGPGTRLTVT.

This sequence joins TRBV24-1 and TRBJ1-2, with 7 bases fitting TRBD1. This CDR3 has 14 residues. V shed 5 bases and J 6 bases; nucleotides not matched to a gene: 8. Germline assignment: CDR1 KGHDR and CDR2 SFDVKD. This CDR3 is CATSASRTGHGYTF. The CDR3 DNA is TGTGCCACCAGTGCTTCCCGGACAGGCCATGGCTACACCTTC.

The CDR3 loop reads CASSYRLAGSTDTQYF. In nucleotides, the CDR3 is TGTGCCAGCAGCTACAGACTAGCGGGGAGCACAGATACGCAGTATTTT. This chain joins TRBV5-4 and TRBJ2-3; TRBD2 agrees at 11 bases. The CDR3 is 16 amino acids. After removal of 3 bases from V and 0 bases from J, the junction contained 3 bases not matched to a gene. In germline, CDR1 is SGHNT, CDR2 YYREEE (reference sequence).

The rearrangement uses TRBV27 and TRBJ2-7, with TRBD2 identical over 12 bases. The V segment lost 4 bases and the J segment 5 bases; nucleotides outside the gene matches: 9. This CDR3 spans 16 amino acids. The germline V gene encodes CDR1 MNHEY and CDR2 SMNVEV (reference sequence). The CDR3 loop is CASSSPRLAGAHEQYF. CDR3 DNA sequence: TGTGCCAGCAGTTCACCTCGACTAGCGGGAGCCCACGAGCAGTACTTC.

In DNA form, the CDR3 reads TGTGCCATCCTCTTTGGGCATACGCAGTATTTT. Translated: CAILFGHTQYF. The rearrangement joins TRBV12-3 or TRBV12-4 to TRBJ2-3, with unresolved D. Trimming pared 10 bases from V and 7 bases from J, leaving 12 bases between. This CDR3 has 11 amino acids.

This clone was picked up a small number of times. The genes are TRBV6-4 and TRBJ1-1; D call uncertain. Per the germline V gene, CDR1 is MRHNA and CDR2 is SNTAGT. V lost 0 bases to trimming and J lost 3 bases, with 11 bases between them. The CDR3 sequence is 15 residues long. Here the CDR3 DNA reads TGTGCCAGCAGTGACTCCGGGGTACCGTACACTGAAGCTTTCTTT. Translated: CASSDSGVPYTEAFF.

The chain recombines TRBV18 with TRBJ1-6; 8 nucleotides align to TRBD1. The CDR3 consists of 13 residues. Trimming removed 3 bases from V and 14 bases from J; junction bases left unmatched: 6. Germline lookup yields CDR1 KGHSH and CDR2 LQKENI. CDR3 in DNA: TGTGCCAGCTCACCTCAGGGGGCTAGGGCCCTCCACTTT. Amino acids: CASSPQGARALHF.

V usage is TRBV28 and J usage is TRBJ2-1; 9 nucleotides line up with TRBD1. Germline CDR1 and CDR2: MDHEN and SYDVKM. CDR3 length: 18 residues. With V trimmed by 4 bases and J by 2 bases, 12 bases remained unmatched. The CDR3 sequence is CASSSSGATGGPYNEQFF. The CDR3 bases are TGTGCCAGCAGTTCCTCAGGGGCCACAGGGGGCCCCTACAATGAGCAGTTCTTC.

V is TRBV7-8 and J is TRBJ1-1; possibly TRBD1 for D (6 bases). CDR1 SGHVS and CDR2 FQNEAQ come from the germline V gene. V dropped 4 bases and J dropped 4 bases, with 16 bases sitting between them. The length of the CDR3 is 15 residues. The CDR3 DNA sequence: TGTGCCAGCAGCTCGCCGCAGGGGTGGAGCACTGAAGCTTTCTTT. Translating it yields CASSSPQGWSTEAFF.

The CDR3, as DNA: TGTGCTAGTGGTTTCCCGACAGGGGGCGAGGCCGGGGAGCTGTTTTTT. Its translation: CASGFPTGGEAGELFF. J is TRBJ2-2 and V is TRBV12-5, with 10 nucleotides matching TRBD1. The CDR3 covers 16 residues. V dropped 3 bases and J dropped 6; count of bases not matched to a gene: 7. Germline V gene sequence: CDR1 LGHNT, CDR2 FRNRAP.